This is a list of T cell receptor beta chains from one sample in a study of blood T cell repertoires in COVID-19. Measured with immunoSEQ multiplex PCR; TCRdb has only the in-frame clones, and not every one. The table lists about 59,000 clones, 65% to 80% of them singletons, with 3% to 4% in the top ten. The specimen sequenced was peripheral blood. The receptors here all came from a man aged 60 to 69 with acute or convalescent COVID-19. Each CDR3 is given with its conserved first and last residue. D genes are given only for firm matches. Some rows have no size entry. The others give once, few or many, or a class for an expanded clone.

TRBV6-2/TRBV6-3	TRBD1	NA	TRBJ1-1	CASSWTGGPEAFF	TGTGCCAGCAGTTGGACAGGGGGGCCTGAAGCTTTCTTT
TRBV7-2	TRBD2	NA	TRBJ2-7	CASSLAGRNEQYF	TGTGCCAGCAGCTTAGCCGGGAGGAACGAGCAGTACTTC
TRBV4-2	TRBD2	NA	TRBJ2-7	CASSQEVAGSYEQYF	TGTGCCAGCAGCCAAGAGGTAGCGGGGTCCTACGAGCAGTACTTC
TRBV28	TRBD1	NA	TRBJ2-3	CASNQGTGGGNTQYF	TGTGCCAGCAACCAAGGGACAGGGGGCGGAAATACGCAGTATTTT
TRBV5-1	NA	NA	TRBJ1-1	CASSLTPGNTEAFF	TGCGCCAGCAGCCTGACCCCGGGAAACACTGAAGCTTTCTTT
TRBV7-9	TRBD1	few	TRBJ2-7	CASSPRDRETYEQYF	TGTGCCAGCAGCCCCCGGGACAGGGAGACCTACGAGCAGTACTTC
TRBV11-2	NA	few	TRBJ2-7	CASSLDRAYEQYF	TGTGCCAGCAGCTTAGATCGTGCCTACGAGCAGTACTTC
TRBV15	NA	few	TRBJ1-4	CATSRSQGGEKLFF	TGTGCCACCAGCAGATCGCAGGGTGGCGAAAAACTGTTTTTT
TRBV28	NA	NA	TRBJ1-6	CASSFGTSYNSPLHF	TGTGCCAGCAGTTTCGGGACTTCCTATAATTCACCCCTCCACTTT
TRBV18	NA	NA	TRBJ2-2	CASSPLLENTGELFF	TGTGCCAGCTCACCGTTGTTAGAAAACACCGGGGAGCTGTTTTTT
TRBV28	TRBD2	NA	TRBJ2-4	CASSLGLAGGGIQYF	TGTGCCAGCAGTTTAGGACTAGCGGGAGGAGGGATTCAGTACTTC
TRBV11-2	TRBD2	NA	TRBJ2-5	CASSSRIRRGRDQETQYF	TGTGCCAGCAGCTCCCGGATAAGGCGCGGGAGGGACCAAGAGACCCAGTACTTC
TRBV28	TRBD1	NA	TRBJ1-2	CASSRQGVGYTF	TGTGCCAGCAGCCGACAGGGGGTGGGCTACACCTTC
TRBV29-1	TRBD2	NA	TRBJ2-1	CSVEAYGGEQFF	TGCAGCGTTGAAGCTTACGGGGGGGAGCAGTTCTTC
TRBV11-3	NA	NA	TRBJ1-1	CASSEGGEAFF	TGTGCCAGCTCTGAAGGGGGTGAAGCTTTCTTT
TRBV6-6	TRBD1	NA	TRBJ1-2	CASSSPQGSYTF	TGTGCCAGCAGTTCCCCACAGGGGAGCTACACCTTC
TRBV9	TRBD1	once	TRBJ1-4	CASSVGAGGEKLFF	TGTGCCAGCAGCGTAGGGGCAGGGGGTGAAAAACTGTTTTTT
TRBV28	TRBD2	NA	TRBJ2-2	CASTGLAEVGGELFF	TGTGCCAGCACGGGACTAGCGGAGGTGGGCGGGGAGCTGTTTTTT
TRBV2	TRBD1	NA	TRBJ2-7	CASSGGQAYEQYF	TGTGCCAGCAGTGGAGGACAGGCCTACGAGCAGTACTTC
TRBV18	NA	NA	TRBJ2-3	CASSPRGWQSSDTQYF	TGTGCCAGCTCACCAAGAGGGTGGCAGTCTTCAGATACGCAGTATTTT
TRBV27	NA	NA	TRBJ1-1	CASRTVVSMNTEAFF	TGTGCCAGCAGGACAGTTGTTTCAATGAACACTGAAGCTTTCTTT
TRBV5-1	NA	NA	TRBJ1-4	CASSLTLQENEKLFF	TGCGCCAGCAGCCTTACACTACAAGAGAATGAAAAACTGTTTTTT
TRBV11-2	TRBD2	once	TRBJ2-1	CASSLGGTTYNEQFF	TGTGCCAGCAGCTTAGGCGGGACTACATACAATGAGCAGTTCTTC
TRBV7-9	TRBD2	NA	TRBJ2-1	CASSVRLAGGGNEQFF	TGTGCCAGCAGCGTCCGACTAGCGGGAGGGGGAAATGAGCAGTTCTTC
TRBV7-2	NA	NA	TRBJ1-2	CASSSGAGYYGYTF	TGTGCCAGCAGCTCAGGTGCAGGGTACTATGGCTACACCTTC
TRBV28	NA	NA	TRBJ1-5	CASSLRDNRFGQPQHF	TGTGCCAGCAGTTTAAGGGACAACCGGTTCGGTCAGCCCCAGCATTTT
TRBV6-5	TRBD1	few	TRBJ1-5	CASSSGQVSQPQHF	TGTGCCAGCAGCTCGGGACAGGTTTCCCAGCCCCAGCATTTT
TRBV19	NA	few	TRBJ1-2	CASSHPDRFYGYTF	TGTGCCAGTAGCCACCCCGACAGGTTCTATGGCTACACCTTC
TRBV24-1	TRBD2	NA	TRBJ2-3	CATSSERELEDTQYF	TGTGCCACCAGTTCGGAGCGGGAATTGGAAGATACGCAGTATTTT
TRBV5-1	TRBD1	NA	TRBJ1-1	CASSLAGQVEAFF	TGCGCCAGCAGCTTGGCGGGACAGGTTGAAGCTTTCTTT
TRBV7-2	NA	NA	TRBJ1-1	CASSWLTGEAFF	TGTGCCAGCAGCTGGTTGACAGGTGAAGCTTTCTTT
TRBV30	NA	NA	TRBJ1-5	CAWSHREGGNQPQHF	TGTGCCTGGAGTCACAGGGAAGGGGGCAATCAGCCCCAGCATTTT
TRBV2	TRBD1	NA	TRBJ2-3	CASSEGGGDTQYF	TGTGCCAGCAGTGAAGGAGGGGGCGATACGCAGTATTTT
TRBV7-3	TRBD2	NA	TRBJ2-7	CASSLGGTGSYEQYF	TGTGCCAGCAGCTTGGGGGGGACGGGATCCTACGAGCAGTACTTC
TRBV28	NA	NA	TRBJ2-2	CASSLLGRGSGELFF	TGTGCCAGCAGTTTATTAGGCAGGGGTTCCGGGGAGCTGTTTTTT
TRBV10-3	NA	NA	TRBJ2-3	CAIGGASEDTQYF	TGTGCCATAGGAGGGGCCTCTGAGGATACGCAGTATTTT
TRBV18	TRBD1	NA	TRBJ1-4	CASSPGTANEKLFF	TGTGCCAGCTCACCCGGGACAGCTAATGAAAAACTGTTTTTT
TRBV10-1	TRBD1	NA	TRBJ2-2	CASSEQGALNTGELFF	TGCGCCAGCAGTGAACAGGGGGCGCTCAACACCGGGGAGCTGTTTTTT
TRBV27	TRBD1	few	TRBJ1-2	CASSLRQGIFGYTF	TGTGCCAGCAGTCTCCGACAGGGTATTTTTGGCTACACCTTC
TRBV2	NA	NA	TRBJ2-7	CASSPGARTALSSYEQYF	TGTGCCAGCAGTCCTGGGGCTCGGACGGCCCTCAGCTCCTACGAGCAGTACTTC
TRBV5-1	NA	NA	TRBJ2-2	CASSLVEIGELFF	TGCGCCAGCAGCTTAGTAGAGATCGGGGAGCTGTTTTTT
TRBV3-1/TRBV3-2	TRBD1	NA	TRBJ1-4	CASSKTGAAEKLFF	TGTGCCAGCAGCAAGACAGGGGCGGCCGAAAAACTGTTTTTT
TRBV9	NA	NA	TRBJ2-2	CASRYGRDTGELFF	TGTGCCAGCAGATACGGCAGGGACACCGGGGAGCTGTTTTTT
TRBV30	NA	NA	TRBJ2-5	CAWSRTSRVVRETQYF	TGTGCCTGGAGTCGAACTAGCCGGGTTGTACGGGAGACCCAGTACTTC
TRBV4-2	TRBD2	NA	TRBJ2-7	CASSLLAGGQSYEQYF	TGTGCCAGCAGCTTACTAGCGGGAGGGCAGTCCTACGAGCAGTACTTC
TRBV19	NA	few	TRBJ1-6	CASSINRESPLHF	TGTGCCAGTAGTATTAACAGGGAGTCACCCCTCCACTTT
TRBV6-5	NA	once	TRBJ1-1	CASSSAQGPTTFF	TGTGCCAGCAGTTCCGCCCAGGGCCCCACGACTTTCTTT
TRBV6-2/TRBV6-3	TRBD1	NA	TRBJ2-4	CASSHAGQGTVQYF	TGTGCCAGCAGCCACGCGGGACAGGGAACCGTTCAGTACTTC
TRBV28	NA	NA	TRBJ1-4	CASSLGGREKLFF	TGTGCCAGCAGTTTAGGAGGGAGGGAAAAACTGTTTTTT
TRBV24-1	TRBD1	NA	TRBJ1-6	CATSDSSTGEFHF	TGTGCCACCAGTGATTCCTCGACAGGGGAATTCCACTTT
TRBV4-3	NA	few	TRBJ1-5	CASSQDSAGKGDQPQHF	TGCGCCAGCAGCCAAGATTCCGCGGGAAAAGGAGATCAGCCCCAGCATTTT
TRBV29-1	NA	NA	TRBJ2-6	CSVSRDTDSGANVLTF	TGCAGCGTTTCCCGGGACACCGACTCTGGGGCCAACGTCCTGACTTTC
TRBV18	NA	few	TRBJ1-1	CASSPAGTEAFF	TGTGCCAGCTCACCGGCGGGGACTGAAGCTTTCTTT
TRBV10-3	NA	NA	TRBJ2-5	CAISEPEGQETQYF	TGTGCCATCAGTGAGCCAGAGGGCCAAGAGACCCAGTACTTC
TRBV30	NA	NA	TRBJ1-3	CALRYGTNSGNTIYF	TGTGCCTTAAGATACGGGACAAACTCTGGAAACACCATATATTTT
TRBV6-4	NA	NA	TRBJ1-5	CASSDSRQAIYQPQHF	TGTGCCAGCAGTGACTCGAGACAGGCGATTTATCAGCCCCAGCATTTT
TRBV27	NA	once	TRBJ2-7	CASSLQGRGEQYF	TGTGCCAGCAGTTTACAGGGGAGAGGCGAGCAGTACTTC
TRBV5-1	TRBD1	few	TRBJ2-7	CASSLVVDRGRIEQYF	TGCGCCAGCAGCTTGGTAGTAGACAGGGGCCGGATCGAGCAGTACTTC